These T cell receptor beta chains were read from a single sample in a study of shared clonotypes between healthy human individuals. Assay: immunoSEQ multiplex PCR; the TCRdb copy retains only in-frame clones and omits some. The sample lists about 2.4 million clones, approximately 90% occurring once. The specimen was naive CD4+ T cells sorted from blood. The receptors were sampled from a man aged 18 to 35 in good health. Each CDR3 is given with its conserved first and last residue. The D gene is left open where the match is weak. The size of a clone is reported for some rows only, either as once, few or many, or as a class for expanded clones.

TRBV7-6,.,.,TRBJ2-3,CASSLAALLVADTQYF,TGTGCCAGCAGCTTAGCGGCGCTGTTGGTGGCAGATACGCAGTATTTT
TRBV4-1,.,.,TRBJ1-4,CASSQGDTANEKLFF,TGCGCCAGCAGCCAAGGGGACACCGCTAATGAAAAACTGTTTTTT
TRBV27,.,.,TRBJ1-1,CASSLSRGDTEAFF,TGTGCCAGCAGTTTATCTCGGGGAGACACTGAAGCTTTCTTT
TRBV9,.,.,TRBJ2-2,CASRWGNTGELFF,TGTGCCAGCAGGTGGGGGAACACCGGGGAGCTGTTTTTT
TRBV5-1,.,.,TRBJ2-7,CASSLAQDEQYF,TGCGCCAGCAGCTTGGCGCAGGACGAGCAGTACTTC
TRBV28,TRBD1,.,TRBJ2-3,CASSPQGAGGTDTQYF,TGTGCCAGCAGTCCACAGGGGGCGGGTGGCACAGATACGCAGTATTTT
TRBV10-3,TRBD1,.,TRBJ1-4,CASKGQTHEKLFF,TGTGCCAGCAAGGGACAGACCCATGAAAAACTGTTTTTT
TRBV10-3,.,.,TRBJ1-1,CAISESSRTGNTEAFF,TGTGCCATCAGTGAGTCGTCCCGTACAGGAAACACTGAAGCTTTCTTT
TRBV30,TRBD2,.,TRBJ2-5,CAWSELAGRETQYF,TGTGCCTGGAGTGAACTAGCGGGACGGGAGACCCAGTACTTC
TRBV5-1,.,.,TRBJ2-7,CASSQGGTSSYEQYF,TGCGCCAGCAGCCAAGGCGGTACTTCAAGCTACGAGCAGTACTTC
TRBV7-9,.,.,TRBJ2-3,CASSYDTDTQYF,TGTGCCAGCAGCTACGATACAGATACGCAGTATTTT
TRBV6-1,.,.,TRBJ1-5,CASSEAPSNQPQHF,TGTGCCAGCAGTGAAGCGCCCAGCAATCAGCCCCAGCATTTT
TRBV6-6,TRBD2,.,TRBJ2-1,CASSYPAQRETNEQFF,TGTGCCAGCAGTTACCCCGCCCAGCGGGAGACGAATGAGCAGTTCTTC
TRBV4-3,TRBD1,.,TRBJ1-3,CASSQQGQSGNTIYF,TGCGCCAGCAGCCAACAGGGACAGTCTGGAAACACCATATATTTT
TRBV6-5,.,.,TRBJ2-7,CASSWGYEQYF,TGTGCCAGTTCCTGGGGGTACGAGCAGTACTTC
TRBV7-9,.,.,TRBJ2-5,CASSHNDPWEETQYF,TGTGCCAGCAGCCACAACGACCCCTGGGAAGAGACCCAGTACTTC
TRBV19,.,.,TRBJ1-4,CASSALGRPPTNEKLFF,TGTGCCAGTAGCGCTCTAGGCAGGCCTCCAACTAATGAAAAACTGTTTTTT
TRBV5-6,.,.,TRBJ2-2,CASSLADTGELFF,TGTGCCAGCAGCTTGGCAGACACCGGGGAGCTGTTTTTT
TRBV6-1,TRBD1,.,TRBJ1-4,CASSELRGREKLFF,TGTGCCAGCAGTGAACTAAGGGGGCGTGAAAAACTGTTTTTT
TRBV5-1,.,.,TRBJ1-1,CASTPLGSLPMNTEAFF,TGCGCCAGCACCCCTTTAGGTTCCCTCCCCATGAACACTGAAGCTTTCTTT
TRBV4-1,.,.,TRBJ1-5,CASSQGQSNQPQHF,TGCGCCAGCAGCCAAGGACAGTCGAATCAGCCCCAGCATTTT
TRBV10-3,TRBD1,.,TRBJ2-2,CAISSDRNVGANTGELFF,TGTGCCATCAGTTCGGACAGGAACGTTGGAGCGAACACCGGGGAGCTGTTTTTT
TRBV28,.,once,TRBJ1-2,CASSFGQKYGYTF,TGTGCCAGCAGTTTTGGACAGAAGTATGGCTACACCTTC
TRBV5-1,.,.,TRBJ1-6,CASSLTRNNSPLHF,TGCGCCAGCAGCTTGACCAGAAATAATTCACCCCTCCACTTT